These 19 T cell receptor beta chains were sequenced from one sample in a study of identifying expanded T cells in peripheral blood (dated by TCRdb to the late 2010s). The receptor library was made with the immunoSEQ multiplex PCR assay. TCRdb mirrors the immuneACCESS table, restricted to in-frame sequences. Some clones are absent from its copies; in checked studies, under half trace to an unresolved V gene, and the reason for the others is unknown. This sample gives roughly 100,000 clones in total; roughly 86% of them show up just once. The ten largest clones capture around 4.3% of the sample. The sequencing sample was made of blood. Receptors originate from a person aged 18-70 years in good health.

The V and J genes are TRBV28 and TRBJ2-4; D is possibly TRBD1 (6 bases). The V and J ends lost 5 bases and 7 bases respectively, with 9 bases between them. CDR3 length: 12 residues. The V gene's germline CDR1 is MDHEN and CDR2 SYDVKM. CDR3: CASSTGRNIQYF. CDR3 coding DNA: TGTGCCAGCAGTACAGGGCGGAACATTCAGTACTTC. The entire variable domain, with the rest obtained from reference TRBV28 and TRBJ2-4, is as follows: DVKVTQSSRYLVKRTGEKVFLECVQDMDHENMFWYRQDPGLGLRLIYFSYDVKMKEKGDIPEGYSVSREKKERFSLILESASTNQTSMYLCASSTGRNIQYFGAGTRLSVL.

The count of this clone is one. The chain uses TRBV6-1 and TRBJ1-3, with D perhaps matching TRBD1 (6 bases). The CDR3 runs 16 residues. Deletions cut 1 base from V and 4 bases from J, with 14 bases between. The germline V gene has CDR1 MNHNS and CDR2 SASEGT. Here the CDR3 reads CASSEGGRGSGNTIYF. The DNA of the CDR3 is TGTGCCAGCAGTGAAGGCGGCAGGGGTTCCGGAAACACCATATATTTT.

This clone has a handful of counts. V is TRBV5-4 and J is TRBJ2-3, with TRBD2 matching 10 bases. With 3 bases clipped from V and 4 bases from J, the junction kept 5 bases outside the gene matches. Germline loops: CDR1 SGHNT, CDR2 YYREEE (reference sequence). CDR3 length equals 15 residues. In DNA form, the CDR3 reads TGTGCCAGCAGCTCCTCTAGCGGGGGTCCAGATACGCAGTATTTT. Translated, it gives CASSSSSGGPDTQYF.

The rearrangement links TRBV7-2 to TRBJ2-1, with 8 bases fitting TRBD1. CDR3 length: 14 residues. Germline loops: CDR1 SGHTA, CDR2 FQGNSA. Germline trimming cut 6 bases from V and 6 bases from J; bases unmatched to any gene: 7. The CDR3 DNA reads as TGTGCCAGCAGTCAAACCACAGGGGGCAATGAGCAGTTCTTC. This codes for CASSQTTGGNEQFF.

With respect to this clone: This specimen includes other DNA sequences encoding the same CDR3. The chain combines TRBV30 with TRBJ2-1, with a possible D match to TRBD2 (5 bases). Germline lookup yields CDR1 GTSNPN and CDR2 SVGIG (reference sequence). The CDR3 extends over 12 amino acids. V was clipped by 0 bases and J by 5 bases, with 5 bases between them. The CDR3 bases are TGTGCCTGGAGTGTCGGGGACAATGAGCAGTTCTTC. It codes for CAWSVGDNEQFF.

The V call is TRBV7-2, the J call TRBJ2-2; a weak D match, TRBD2 (7 bases). This CDR3 comprises 16 residues. The germline CDR1 and CDR2 sequences are SGHTA and FQGNSA. The ends were cut back, 5 bases at V and 0 bases at J, with 13 bases in the middle. The CDR3 coding sequence is TGTGCCAGCAGCGGAGGGGGGGCTACGAACACCGGGGAGCTGTTTTTT. It yields the protein CASSGGGATNTGELFF.

The chain joins TRBV6-5 to TRBJ2-1; TRBD2 matches at 9 bases. From germline, CDR1 is MNHEY and CDR2 SVGAGI. V trimming: 5 bases; J trimming: 4 bases; junction bases outside the gene matches: 3. The CDR3 has 14 residues. The CDR3 bases are TGTGCCAGCAGTCGCGGGGGGGCGTACAATGAGCAGTTCTTC. The encoded protein is CASSRGGAYNEQFF.

This chain links TRBV9 with TRBJ2-5; 10 bases agree with TRBD2. Germline CDR1 reads SGDLS; CDR2 reads YYNGEE. CDR3 length: 17 residues. Trimming at V came to 0 bases and at J to 5 bases, leaving 10 bases not matched to a gene. CDR3 DNA: TGTGCCAGCAGCGTAGGTATAGCGGGGGGCATTTCGGAGACCCAGTACTTC. Its protein is CASSVGIAGGISETQYF.

This clone is a singleton in its sample. V is TRBV28 and J is TRBJ2-5; D is uncertain. This CDR3 has 15 amino acids. CDR1 is MDHEN and CDR2 is SYDVKM in the germline V gene. V was pared by 1 base and J by 4 bases, with 13 bases between. The chain's CDR3 is CASSLFQVKGETQYF. Written as DNA, the CDR3 is TGTGCCAGCAGTTTATTTCAGGTCAAAGGAGAGACCCAGTACTTC.

This chain joins TRBV6-1 and TRBJ2-1, with 11 bases matching TRBD2. The germline gives CDR1 MNHNS, CDR2 SASEGT. The CDR3 sequence is 15 residues long. With 6 bases clipped from V and 7 bases from J, the junction kept 8 bases outside the gene matches. For the CDR3, the DNA is TGTGCCAGCAGATCATTAGCGGGGGGGAGTAATGAGCAGTTCTTC. Amino acids: CASRSLAGGSNEQFF.

As regards this clone: A junction boundary mismatches the germline segment, possibly from a read error. The chain carries TRBV11-2 and TRBJ2-1, with D maybe TRBD2 (5 bases). This CDR3 contains 11 residues. The germline CDR1 and CDR2 sequences are SGHAT and FQNNGV. The CDR3 nucleotides read TGTGCCAGCAGCGGACTGGGAACGGCGGTCTTC. This sequence encodes CASSGLGTAVF.

For this clone: A junction boundary mismatches the germline segment, possibly from a read error. The chain carries TRBV11-1 and TRBJ2-1, with TRBD1 identical over 7 bases. This CDR3 comprises 12 residues. Per germline, CDR1 SGHAT and CDR2 FQDESV (reference sequence). The CDR3 DNA is TGTGCCAGCAGCCCAGACAGGGTTTCCAGGGTCTTC. Translating it yields CASSPDRVSRVF.

The chain uses TRBV7-9 and TRBJ2-2; TRBD1 matches at 7 bases. J lost 1 base, V lost 5 bases, and 4 bases had no gene match. Germline V gene lookup returns CDR1 SEHNR and CDR2 FQNEAQ (reference sequence). This CDR3 is 15 amino acids long. The CDR3 region has the DNA TGTGCCAGCAGCCCGAGGACAGGGAACACCGGGGAGCTGTTTTTT. This sequence encodes CASSPRTGNTGELFF.

With respect to this clone: Just one base apart from a much larger clone, this may be a read error. V usage is TRBV6-1 and J usage is TRBJ2-2; tentative D call: TRBD1 (6 bases). V lost 3 bases to trimming and J lost 4 bases, with 6 bases between them. The CDR3 totals 13 residues. Per germline, CDR1 MNHNS and CDR2 SASEGT. CDR3 sequence reads: CASSDRGTGELFF. CDR3 bases: TGTGCCAGCAGTGACAGGGGCACCGGGGAGCTGTTTTTT.

This clone was detected only once. The rearrangement joins TRBV23-1 to TRBJ2-4, with 7 bases matching TRBD1. TRBV23-1 is labeled an ORF, and its function is uncertain. The length of the CDR3 is 16 residues. J lost 1 base, V lost 2 bases, and 5 bases had no gene match. This chain's CDR3 is CASSQRGLRAKNIQYF. CDR3 DNA sequence: TGCGCCAGCAGTCAAAGGGGGCTTCGGGCCAAAAACATTCAGTACTTC.

This clone has only one observation. This chain connects TRBV2 to TRBJ2-2, with a weak D call TRBD2 (6 bases). The V gene's germline CDR1 is SNHLY and CDR2 FYNNEI. There are 14 residues in the CDR3. V lost 3 bases and J lost 6, with 11 bases in between. For the CDR3, the DNA is TGTGCCAGCAGTGACCTAGCGTATGCCGGGGAGCTGTTTTTT. Protein product: CASSDLAYAGELFF.

The chain's CDR3 is CASSLEGGVAYGYTF. CDR3 sequence (DNA): TGTGCCAGCAGCTTAGAGGGGGGGGTAGCATATGGCTACACCTTC. V gene TRBV7-9 combines with J gene TRBJ1-2; tentative D call: TRBD1 (6 bases). There are 15 residues in the CDR3. V was shortened by 1 base and J by 5 bases, with 14 bases between the two germline ends. The germline V gene has CDR1 SEHNR and CDR2 FQNEAQ (reference sequence).

The chain couples TRBV19 to TRBJ2-2, with 8 bases identical to TRBD1. V gave up 7 bases and J gave up 7 bases; unmatched junction bases: 5. The CDR3 is 13 residues long. Germline V gene sequence: CDR1 LNHDA, CDR2 SQIVND (reference sequence). The CDR3 DNA follows: TGTGCCAGTAAGGCAGGGGGCGGCGGGGAGCTGTTTTTT. Protein sequence: CASKAGGGGELFF.

The chain is built from TRBV5-1 and TRBJ1-5; D gene uncertain. Germline loops: CDR1 SGHRS, CDR2 YFSETQ. The V and J ends lost 5 bases and 7 bases respectively, with 13 bases between them. The CDR3 runs to 13 residues. The CDR3 sequence: CASSKGGGQPQHF. The CDR3, as DNA: TGCGCCAGCAGTAAGGGAGGAGGCCAGCCCCAGCATTTT. Based on the CDR3 plus reference TRBV5-1 and TRBJ1-5, the full variable domain is KAGVTQTPRYLIKTRGQQVTLSCSPISGHRSVSWYQQTPGQGLQFLFEYFSETQRNKGNFPGRFSGRQFSNSRSEMNVSTLELGDSALYLCASSKGGGQPQHFGDGTRLSIL.